These 6 T cell receptor beta chains originate from one sample sequenced in a study of blood T cell repertoires in COVID-19. TCRdb's table, derived via immunoSEQ multiplex PCR, lists solely in-frame clones and lacks some. The sample lists 100,000 to 150,000 clones, under 85% occurring once. Sequenced material: peripheral blood. Every receptor here comes from a man between 60 and 75 years old with acute or convalescent COVID-19.

This clone was recorded many times. The rearrangement uses TRBV3-1 (or the pseudogene TRBV3-2) and TRBJ2-1; D not certain. V dropped 5 bases and J dropped 2 bases, with 10 bases sitting between them. Germline V lookup: CDR1 LGHDT, CDR2 YNNKEL (reference sequence). This CDR3 is 14 amino acids long. In nucleotides, the CDR3 is TGTGCCAGCAGCAAATCACTTACCTACAATGAGCAGTTCTTC. It codes for CASSKSLTYNEQFF.

The chain employs TRBV2 and TRBJ1-2; 10 positions match TRBD1. The CDR3 sequence is 14 residues long. CDR1 is SNHLY, CDR2 FYNNEI, per germline. Losses at the gene ends were 5 bases for V and 3 bases for J; bases not matched to a gene: 3. CDR3 in amino acids: CASSRDRGDYGYTF. The CDR3 DNA follows: TGTGCCAGCAGTCGGGACAGGGGAGACTATGGCTACACCTTC.

V usage is TRBV6-1 and J usage is TRBJ1-5; D unresolved. The CDR3 runs to 14 residues. Germline CDR1 is MNHNS and CDR2 is SASEGT. V gave up 3 bases and J gave up 5 bases, with 11 bases separating them. CDR3 in amino acids: CASSEHPSYQPQHF. DNA for the CDR3: TGTGCCAGCAGTGAGCACCCGAGCTATCAGCCCCAGCATTTT.

The chain carries TRBV18 and TRBJ1-1; D ambiguous. Germline loops: CDR1 KGHSH, CDR2 LQKENI. Trimming took off 2 bases at V and 6 bases at J, with 13 bases between the two ends. The CDR3 runs to 14 residues. CDR3 loop: CASSPVGGDPEAFF. The CDR3 DNA reads as TGTGCCAGCTCACCAGTCGGAGGCGACCCTGAAGCTTTCTTT.

This sequence joins TRBV5-1 and TRBJ2-6; TRBD2 might be the D (5 bases). The CDR3 has 15 residues. CDR1 is SGHRS and CDR2 is YFSETQ in the germline V gene. V was cut by 3 bases and J by 2 bases, with 9 bases left in between. The CDR3: CASSSGYTGANVLTF. CDR3 nucleotide sequence: TGCGCCAGCAGCTCGGGGTATACTGGGGCCAACGTCCTGACTTTC.

The J gene is TRBJ1-1, the V gene TRBV21-1; the table gives TRBD1 as D, unverified against the DNA. TRBV21-1 is listed as a pseudogene. The CDR3 is 19 amino acids. In DNA form, the CDR3 reads TGTGCCAGCAGCCCGTGGGACATCCCCGTTTGGGGTATGAACACTGAAGCTTTCTTT. Protein sequence: CASSPWDIPVWGMNTEAFF.